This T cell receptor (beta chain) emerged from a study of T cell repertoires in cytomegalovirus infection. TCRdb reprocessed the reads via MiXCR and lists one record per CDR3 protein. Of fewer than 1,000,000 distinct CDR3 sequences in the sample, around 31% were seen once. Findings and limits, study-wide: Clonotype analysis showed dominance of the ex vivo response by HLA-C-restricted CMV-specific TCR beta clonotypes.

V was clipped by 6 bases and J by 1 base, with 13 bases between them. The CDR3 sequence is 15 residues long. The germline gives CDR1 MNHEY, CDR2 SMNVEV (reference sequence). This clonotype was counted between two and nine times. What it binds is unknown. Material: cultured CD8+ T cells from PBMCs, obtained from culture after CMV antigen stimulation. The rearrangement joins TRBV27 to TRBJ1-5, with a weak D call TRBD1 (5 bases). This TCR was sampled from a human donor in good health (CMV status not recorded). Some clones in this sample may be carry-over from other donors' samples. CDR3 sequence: CASRRTGTSNQPQHF. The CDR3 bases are TGTGCCAGCAGGCGTACAGGTACGAGCAATCAGCCCCAGCATTTT.